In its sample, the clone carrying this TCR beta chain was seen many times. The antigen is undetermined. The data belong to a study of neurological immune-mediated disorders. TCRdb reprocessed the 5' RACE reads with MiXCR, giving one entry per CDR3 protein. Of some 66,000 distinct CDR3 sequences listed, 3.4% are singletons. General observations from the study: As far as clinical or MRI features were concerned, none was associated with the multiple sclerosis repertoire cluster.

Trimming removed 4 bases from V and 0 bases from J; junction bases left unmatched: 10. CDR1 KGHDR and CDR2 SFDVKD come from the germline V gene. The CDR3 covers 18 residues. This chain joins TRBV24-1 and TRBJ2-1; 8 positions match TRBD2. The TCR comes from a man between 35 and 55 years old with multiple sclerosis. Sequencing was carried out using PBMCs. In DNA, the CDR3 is TGTGCCACCAGTGAGACCCTGGTAAGCGGGAGCTCCTACAATGAGCAGTTCTTC. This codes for CATSETLVSGSSYNEQFF.